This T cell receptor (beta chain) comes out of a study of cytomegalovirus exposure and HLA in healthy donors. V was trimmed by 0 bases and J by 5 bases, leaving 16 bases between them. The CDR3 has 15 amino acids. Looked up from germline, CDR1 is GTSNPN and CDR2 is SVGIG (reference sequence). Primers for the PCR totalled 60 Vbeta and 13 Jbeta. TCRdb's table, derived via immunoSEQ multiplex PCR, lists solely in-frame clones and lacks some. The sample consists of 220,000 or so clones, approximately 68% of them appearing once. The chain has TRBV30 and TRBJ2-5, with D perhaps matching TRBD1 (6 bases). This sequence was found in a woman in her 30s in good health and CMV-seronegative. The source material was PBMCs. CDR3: CAWSVPTGRAETQYF. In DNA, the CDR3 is TGTGCCTGGAGTGTACCAACAGGGAGAGCGGAGACCCAGTACTTC.